This T cell receptor (beta chain) originates from a study of cytomegalovirus exposure and HLA in healthy donors. 13 Jbeta primers and 60 Vbeta primers were used for the PCR. The assay was immunoSEQ multiplex PCR, and TCRdb's table has in-frame clones only and misses some. The sample consists of 90,000 to 110,000 clones, more than 60% of them appearing once. Germline CDR1 reads MGHRA; CDR2 reads YSYEKL. V was cut by 0 bases and J by 5 bases, with 20 bases left in between. The CDR3 contains 18 residues. What was sequenced was PBMCs. The sequence was obtained from a man aged 30-40 years in good health and CMV-seronegative. The V and J genes are TRBV4-1 and TRBJ2-1, with D tentatively TRBD1 (6 bases). The CDR3 nucleotides read TGCGCCAGCAGCCAAGAGGGATCCACGGGGTACAGGGACAATGAGCAGTTCTTC. Amino acids: CASSQEGSTGYRDNEQFF.